This TCR beta chain was documented in a study of T cells in Graves' hyperthyroidism and ophthalmopathy. CDR1 is SGDLS and CDR2 is YYNGEE in the germline V gene. The CDR3 consists of 14 residues. Germline trimming cut 4 bases from V and 7 bases from J; bases unmatched to any gene: 10. Stable disease denoted Graves' hyperthyroidism without ophthalmopathy progression within 18 months. Broader study findings: Ophthalmopathy, which appeared later, was predicted by the model a median 6.5 months before onset. Stable hyperthyroidism and ophthalmopathy were separated using 13 V-J signatures.

RNA transcripts provided the source from which TCR beta CDR3 regions were amplified. The TCR CDR3 was amplified in a first-round RT-PCR using the HTBI primer set. MiXCR, run by TCRdb on the multiplex PCR reads, gives a single entry per CDR3 protein. The repertoire holds 500,000 to 750,000 distinct CDR3 sequences, with about 45% as singletons. This clonotype has a count of ten or more. The target antigen is unknown. The clonotype was recovered from a woman between 18 and 29 years old with Graves' hyperthyroidism. The sequencing sample was made of peripheral blood or thyroid tissue (not recorded which). The chain recombines TRBV9 with TRBJ1-2; the match to TRBD1 covers 7 bases. The CDR3 DNA is TGTGCCAGCAGCCCGACAGGGCTACCCCCTGGCTACACCTTC. Translation gives CASSPTGLPPGYTF.